Listed here are 26 T cell receptor beta chains from one sample, sequenced in a study of cytomegalovirus exposure and HLA in healthy donors. PCR amplification relied on 60 Vbeta primers (plus 13 Jbeta primers). Sequenced by immunoSEQ multiplex PCR; TCRdb stores in-frame clones only, minus some. The table has some 130,000 clones, 75% to 85% seen once. Source material: PBMCs. These receptors originate from a male donor in good health and CMV-seropositive.

The gene calls are TRBV4-2 and TRBJ2-7; D not resolved. There are 15 residues in the CDR3. The V gene's germline CDR1 is LGHNA and CDR2 YNFKEQ. V was pared by 0 bases and J by 3 bases, with 12 bases between. The CDR3 here is CASSQDPRLDYEQYF. For the CDR3, the DNA is TGTGCCAGCAGCCAAGATCCAAGACTTGACTACGAGCAGTACTTC.

This clone has only a few counts. The chain is built from TRBV2 and TRBJ2-7, with D tentatively TRBD1 (5 bases). V dropped 7 bases and J dropped 1 base, with 14 bases sitting between them. The CDR3 runs to 14 residues. Germline V CDR1 and CDR2: SNHLY, FYNNEI. The CDR3 DNA is TGTGCCAGCAAAGCGCAGGGCGGATCCTACGAGCAGTACTTC. Protein: CASKAQGGSYEQYF. The full variable domain, rest sourced from reference TRBV2 and TRBJ2-7, is EPEVTQTPSHQVTQMGQEVILRCVPISNHLYFYWYRQILGQKVEFLVSFYNNEISEKSEIFDDQFSVERPDGSNFTLKIRSTKLEDSAMYFCASKAQGGSYEQYFGPGTRLTVT.

In its sample, this clone was seen a few times. This chain links TRBV2 with TRBJ1-2; TRBD1 might be the D (6 bases). Germline lookup yields CDR1 SNHLY and CDR2 FYNNEI. CDR3 length: 14 amino acids. Trimming left V 5 bases short and J 6 bases short, with 16 bases between. Here the CDR3 DNA reads TGTGCCAGCAGTCAACAGGGAACGGTGGATGGCTACACCTTC. This gives the protein CASSQQGTVDGYTF. The full variable domain, rest sourced from reference TRBV2 and TRBJ1-2, is EPEVTQTPSHQVTQMGQEVILRCVPISNHLYFYWYRQILGQKVEFLVSFYNNEISEKSEIFDDQFSVERPDGSNFTLKIRSTKLEDSAMYFCASSQQGTVDGYTFGSGTRLTVV.

This clone was recorded once. Relative to the germline gene, one junction end is altered; a read error may explain this. This rearrangement joins TRBV7-7 to TRBJ2-3; the match to TRBD2 covers 8 bases. Germline CDR1 and CDR2: SSHAT and FNYEAQ (reference sequence). The CDR3 spans 15 residues. In nucleotides, the CDR3 is TGTGCTAGCAGCTTTCGTCGGCGGGAGGTAGATACGCAGTATTTT. It encodes CASSFRRREVDTQYF.

The chain joins TRBV5-1 to TRBJ2-3; 7 bases match TRBD2. This CDR3 comprises 15 residues. Germline V CDR1 and CDR2: SGHRS, YFSETQ. The V and J ends lost 5 bases and 0 bases, in that order; junction bases with no gene match: 6. The CDR3 here is CASRTKRDSTDTQYF. CDR3 DNA: TGCGCCAGCAGGACCAAGCGGGATAGCACAGATACGCAGTATTTT.

The rearrangement links TRBV4-3 to TRBJ2-2, with 8 bases aligning to TRBD2. Losses at the gene ends were 4 bases for V and 2 bases for J; bases not matched to a gene: 9. The germline CDR1 and CDR2 sequences are LGHNA and YSLEER. The CDR3 contains 17 residues. The CDR3 spells CASSPGASGRNTGELFF. The CDR3 DNA follows: TGCGCCAGCAGCCCCGGGGCTAGCGGGCGTAACACCGGGGAGCTGTTTTTT.

V gene TRBV5-3 combines with J gene TRBJ2-3; D might be TRBD2 (5 bases). TRBV5-3 is designated an ORF whose function remains uncertain. V shed 2 bases and J shed 9 bases, with 22 bases lying between them. This CDR3 is 16 amino acids long. In nucleotides, the CDR3 is TGTGCCAGAAGCTTCTTCGAAGCGGAAACGGCAGGAACGCAGTATTTT. It codes for CARSFFEAETAGTQYF.

V is TRBV27 and J is TRBJ1-1, with D possibly matching TRBD1 (5 bases). Germline V lookup: CDR1 MNHEY, CDR2 SMNVEV (reference sequence). V was cut by 8 bases and J by 5 bases, with 15 bases left in between. The CDR3 contains 13 residues. The CDR3 is CASSQLGRTEAFF. As DNA, the CDR3 is TGTGCCAGCTCCCAACTGGGGCGGACTGAAGCTTTCTTT.

The chain links TRBV9 to TRBJ1-2; D might be TRBD1 (6 bases). Germline loops: CDR1 SGDLS, CDR2 YYNGEE. V was pared by 0 bases and J by 4 bases, with 19 bases between. This CDR3 region has 17 residues. CDR3 residues: CASSVATTQGGGYGYTF. The DNA of the CDR3 is TGTGCCAGCAGCGTAGCTACTACTCAAGGGGGGGGCTATGGCTACACCTTC.

The sample holds a few counts of this clone. The chain links TRBV4-3 to TRBJ2-2; 9 bases are a match to TRBD2. V lost 6 bases to trimming and J lost 6 bases; unmatched junction nucleotides: 11. The germline V gene encodes CDR1 LGHNA and CDR2 YSLEER. This CDR3 is 16 amino acids long. For the CDR3, the DNA is TGCGCCAGCAGACAATTAGCGGGAGTTGGGGCCGGGGAGCTGTTTTTT. This codes for CASRQLAGVGAGELFF.

This clone was observed a few times. This rearrangement joins TRBV5-1 to TRBJ2-7, with 7 bases that match TRBD2. This CDR3 comprises 12 residues. Germline trimming cut 0 bases from V and 6 bases from J; bases unmatched to any gene: 0. Germline V gene data show CDR1 as SGHRS and CDR2 as YFSETQ. CDR3 loop: CASSLVAGEQYF. As DNA, the CDR3 is TGCGCCAGCAGCTTGGTAGCGGGCGAGCAGTACTTC.

The chain combines TRBV11-2 with TRBJ2-1; D is unclear. Germline CDR1 reads SGHAT; CDR2 reads FQNNGV. Trimming took off 5 bases at V and 11 bases at J, with 13 bases between the two ends. The CDR3 has 12 residues. CDR3 nucleotide sequence: TGTGCCAGCAGCCCCCTAGACTGGAAGCAGTTCTTC. This sequence encodes CASSPLDWKQFF.

CDR3 sequence: CATWRYAAKNIQYF. Here the CDR3 DNA reads TGTGCCACTTGGAGGTATGCAGCCAAAAACATTCAGTACTTC. The rearrangement links TRBV2 to TRBJ2-4, with D possibly matching TRBD2 (5 bases). Germline V lookup: CDR1 SNHLY, CDR2 FYNNEI. Trimming removed 10 bases from V and 0 bases from J, with 13 bases in between. The CDR3 runs 14 residues.

The gene calls are TRBV5-4 and TRBJ2-1, with 10 nucleotides matching TRBD2. The V gene's germline CDR1 is SGHNT and CDR2 YYREEE (reference sequence). The junction had 6 bases not matched to a gene; V was cut back by 0 bases and J by 6 bases. CDR3 length: 16 amino acids. CDR3 in DNA: TGTGCCAGCAGCTTGGAAACTAGCGGGGCCCTCAATGAGCAGTTCTTC. It codes for CASSLETSGALNEQFF. The full variable domain, rest sourced from reference TRBV5-4 and TRBJ2-1, is ETGVTQSPTHLIKTRGQQVTLRCSSQSGHNTVSWYQQALGQGPQFIFQYYREEENGRGNFPPRFSGLQFPNYSSELNVNALELDDSALYLCASSLETSGALNEQFFGPGTRLTVL.

The rearrangement joins TRBV9 to TRBJ2-7; TRBD2 matches 8 bases. Germline assignment: CDR1 SGDLS and CDR2 YYNGEE. The CDR3 covers 17 residues. V gave up 0 bases and J gave up 3 bases; unmatched junction bases: 11. The CDR3 is CASSVGSGAGAYYEQYF. In nucleotides, the CDR3 is TGTGCCAGCAGCGTAGGGAGTGGAGCGGGAGCCTACTACGAGCAGTACTTC.

J is TRBJ2-3 and V is TRBV18; 9 bases are a match to TRBD2. This CDR3 is built from 16 residues. Germline CDR1 is KGHSH and CDR2 is LQKENI. With V trimmed by 3 bases and J by 4 bases, 8 bases remained unmatched. The CDR3 is CASSPGVAGASDTQYF. CDR3 nucleotides: TGTGCCAGCTCACCCGGGGTAGCGGGAGCTTCAGATACGCAGTATTTT.

The chain joins TRBV5-1 to TRBJ2-7; TRBD2 matches at 7 bases. Losses at the gene ends were 0 bases for V and 3 bases for J; bases not matched to a gene: 6. Germline CDR1 reads SGHRS; CDR2 reads YFSETQ. CDR3 size: 15 residues. CDR3 residues: CASSLEWEGRYEQYF. In nucleotides, the CDR3 is TGCGCCAGCAGCTTGGAGTGGGAGGGCCGCTACGAGCAGTACTTC.

The J gene is TRBJ2-1, the V gene TRBV4-2, with TRBD2 as a possible D gene (7 bases). The CDR3 runs 16 residues. Germline V gene lookup returns CDR1 LGHNA and CDR2 YNFKEQ. V was clipped by 0 bases and J by 9 bases, with 18 bases between them. The CDR3, as DNA: TGTGCCAGCAGCCAAGATTGGGCGGGAGCCAGGGGTGAGCAGTTCTTC. Amino acid sequence: CASSQDWAGARGEQFF.

The V gene is TRBV7-3, the J gene TRBJ2-2; 14 bases map to TRBD2. Germline V lookup: CDR1 SGHTA, CDR2 FQGTGA. The CDR3 has 17 amino acids. The J segment lost 5 bases and the V segment lost 5 bases, leaving 7 bases of the junction unmatched. For the CDR3, the DNA is TGTGCCAGCAGCCCGACTAGCGGGAGGGCCGGAACCGGGGAGCTGTTTTTT. Translated, it gives CASSPTSGRAGTGELFF. Filled out from reference TRBV7-3 and TRBJ2-2, the complete variable domain reads GAGVSQTPSNKVTEKGKYVELRCDPISGHTALYWYRQSLGQGPEFLIYFQGTGAADDSGLPNDRFFAVRPEGSVSTLKIQRTERGDSAVYLCASSPTSGRAGTGELFFGEGSRLTVL.

The genes are TRBV7-9 and TRBJ2-6; weak D call: TRBD1 (5 bases). This CDR3 contains 15 residues. Germline V gene lookup returns CDR1 SEHNR and CDR2 FQNEAQ (reference sequence). The germline V and J ends were trimmed by 3 bases and 0 bases, with 6 bases remaining between them. This chain's CDR3 is CASSFQGSGANVLTF. The CDR3 bases are TGTGCCAGCAGCTTCCAGGGCTCTGGGGCCAACGTCCTGACTTTC.

This chain links TRBV15 with TRBJ2-1, with 10 bases that match TRBD1. The CDR3 is 17 amino acids. Germline CDR1 and CDR2: LNHNV and YYDKDF (reference sequence). Trimming took 5 bases from V and 9 from J; bases not matched to a gene: 16. The chain's CDR3 is CATSGRDRGYLLGEQFF. Here the CDR3 DNA reads TGTGCCACCAGCGGCCGGGACAGGGGTTATTTATTAGGTGAGCAGTTCTTC.

The genes are TRBV6-1 and TRBJ2-7; a weak D match, TRBD1 (6 bases). V lost 7 bases, J lost 8 bases, and 21 bases lay in between. This CDR3 comprises 14 residues. CDR1 MNHNS and CDR2 SASEGT come from the germline V gene. The CDR3 is CASTTPQGLIQQYF. CDR3 nucleotides: TGTGCCAGCACCACCCCCCAGGGGCTCATCCAGCAGTACTTC.

The rearrangement joins TRBV5-4 to TRBJ1-4; 9 bases are a match to TRBD1. The length of the CDR3 is 15 residues. The germline V gene encodes CDR1 SGHNT and CDR2 YYREEE (reference sequence). The V and J ends lost 4 bases and 7 bases, in that order; junction bases with no gene match: 8. The CDR3 coding sequence is TGTGCCAGCAGCGCCCGGGACAGGGTGGGTGAAAAACTGTTTTTT. Its translation is CASSARDRVGEKLFF.

V and J are TRBV30 and TRBJ1-5; 7 positions match TRBD1. The CDR3 spans 15 residues. Germline V gives CDR1 GTSNPN, CDR2 SVGIG (reference sequence). V dropped 0 bases and J dropped 3; count of bases not matched to a gene: 5. The CDR3 loop reads CAWSVHRGSNQPQHF. The DNA of the CDR3 is TGTGCCTGGAGTGTCCACAGGGGTTCCAATCAGCCCCAGCATTTT.

The chain is built from TRBV5-1 and TRBJ2-7; 7 bases align to TRBD1. Germline CDR1 reads SGHRS; CDR2 reads YFSETQ. The V gene end was trimmed by 4 bases and the J gene end by 1 base; junction bases not matched to a gene: 5. The CDR3 sequence is 14 residues long. CDR3 protein: CASSPQGVSYEQYF. CDR3 DNA: TGCGCCAGCAGCCCGCAGGGGGTTTCCTACGAGCAGTACTTC.

The chain has TRBV28 and TRBJ1-5, with D unclear. Trimming shortened V by 7 bases and J by 7 bases, and 11 bases separated the two germline ends. CDR1 and CDR2 from the germline V gene are MDHEN and SYDVKM. The CDR3 has 12 residues. CDR3 loop: CASTSPVQPQHF. DNA of the CDR3: TGTGCCAGCACGTCACCGGTCCAGCCCCAGCATTTT.